What follows are 19 T cell receptor beta chains derived from one specimen sequenced in a study of T-cell memory formation after mild COVID-19. TCRdb ran MiXCR on the 5' RACE reads and lists one entry per CDR3 protein. In the table there are 40,000 to 60,000 distinct CDR3 sequences, around 9.7% of which are singletons. Sequenced: PBMCs or a T cell subset sorted from them (not recorded which). Receptor source: an adult woman who had mild COVID-19 (a few samples of this study predate the infection). Cell type and time point are not known.

This clonotype was counted only a few times. J is TRBJ2-4 and V is TRBV20-1; possibly TRBD1 for D (6 bases). V lost 2 bases and J 6 bases, leaving 17 bases between the germline ends. The CDR3 covers 15 residues. CDR1 and CDR2 (germline): DFQATT, SNEGSKA (reference sequence). Here the CDR3 DNA reads TGCAGTGCTAGAAGGCCAGGGGTTCTTGTAAACATTCAGTACTTC. This translates into CSARRPGVLVNIQYF.

This clonotype was detected a few times. The chain employs TRBV2 and TRBJ2-2, with 8 nucleotides matching TRBD2. The CDR3 contains 16 residues. J lost 0 bases, V lost 5 bases, and 5 bases had no gene match. Germline CDR1 and CDR2: SNHLY and FYNNEI. The chain's CDR3 is CASSRTSGANTGELFF. The CDR3 DNA follows: TGTGCCAGCAGTCGCACTAGCGGAGCGAACACCGGGGAGCTGTTTTTT.

This chain joins TRBV12-3 or TRBV12-4 and TRBJ2-1; D unresolved. The CDR3 length is 14 residues. V shed 5 bases and J shed 3 bases, with 11 bases lying between them. The DNA for the CDR3 is TGTGCCAGCAGTGCCTCTCGACTCTACAATGAGCAGTTCTTC. Translated, it gives CASSASRLYNEQFF.

Only a few counts were recorded for this clonotype. V and J are TRBV6-2 or TRBV6-3 and TRBJ1-4, with D perhaps matching TRBD1 (5 bases). Germline lookup yields CDR1 MNHEY and CDR2 SVGEGT. V gave up 6 bases and J gave up 3 bases, with 11 bases separating them. This CDR3 is 14 amino acids long. CDR3 nucleotide sequence: TGTGCCAGCAGAATGCCGGGGGCTAATGAAAAACTGTTTTTT. It specifies CASRMPGANEKLFF.

This clonotype was detected many times. The chain carries TRBV24-1 and TRBJ1-2; no reliable D call. The germline CDR1 and CDR2 sequences are KGHDR and SFDVKD. V lost 4 bases, J lost 5 bases, and 19 bases lay in between. The CDR3 totals 16 residues. The CDR3 DNA sequence: TGTGCCACCAGTGACCCCGGGCGGGAAGGGCCGTATGGCTACACCTTC. This sequence encodes CATSDPGREGPYGYTF.

CDR3 region: CSASGVTYYEQYF. Written as DNA, the CDR3 is TGCAGTGCTAGCGGGGTAACGTACTACGAGCAGTACTTC. J is TRBJ2-7 and V is TRBV20-1; D might be TRBD2 (5 bases). CDR3 length: 13 amino acids. V was trimmed by 3 bases and J by 3 bases, leaving 12 bases between them. CDR1 and CDR2 (germline): DFQATT, SNEGSKA (reference sequence).

A few counts support this clonotype. The chain joins TRBV7-9 to TRBJ2-2; TRBD1 agrees at 8 bases. With V trimmed by 8 bases and J by 5 bases, 4 bases remained unmatched. Germline V lookup: CDR1 SEHNR, CDR2 FQNEAQ (reference sequence). The CDR3 runs to 13 residues. DNA of the CDR3: TGTGCCAGCCTGGACAGGGTTACCGGGGAGCTGTTTTTT. Translating it yields CASLDRVTGELFF.

CDR3 nucleotide sequence: TGTGCCAGCAGTTCCCTCTCGACTGTATTTCAATGGTCTGCTGAAGCTTTCTTT. This sequence encodes CASSSLSTVFQWSAEAFF. The chain is built from TRBV12-3 or TRBV12-4 and TRBJ1-1; no reliable D call. The length of the CDR3 is 18 residues. V lost 4 bases and J lost 6, with 27 bases in between.

This clonotype has just a few counts. The CDR3 DNA reads as TGTGCCAGCAGCCAAGAAAGTCTCACCGGGGAGCTGTTTTTT. Encoded protein: CASSQESLTGELFF. The chain employs TRBV14 and TRBJ2-2, with D uncertain. The germline V and J ends were trimmed by 0 bases and 4 bases, with 6 bases remaining between them. The CDR3 has 14 amino acids. Germline V gene sequence: CDR1 SGHDN, CDR2 FVKESK. Full variable domain (rest looked up from reference TRBV14 and TRBJ2-2): EAGVTQFPSHSVIEKGQTVTLRCDPISGHDNLYWYRRVMGKEIKFLLHFVKESKQDESGMPNNRFLAERTGGTYSTLKVQPAELEDSGVYFCASSQESLTGELFFGEGSRLTVL.

At least ten counts were recorded for this clonotype. The chain recombines TRBV20-1 with TRBJ2-7; 11 nucleotides align to TRBD2. CDR1 and CDR2 from the germline V gene are DFQATT and SNEGSKA (reference sequence). The CDR3 totals 14 residues. The V and J ends lost 3 bases and 7 bases, in that order; junction bases with no gene match: 8. DNA of the CDR3: TGCAGTGCTAGGGGCCGACTAGCGGGAAGTGAGCAGTACTTC. Translating gives CSARGRLAGSEQYF.

This clonotype has more than one count but fewer than ten. The rearrangement links TRBV12-3 or TRBV12-4 to TRBJ2-3; D not resolved. V was trimmed by 6 bases and J by 2 bases, leaving 30 bases between them. There are 20 residues in the CDR3. The CDR3 region is CASRPQTYPFFSLDTDTQYF. DNA for the CDR3: TGTGCCAGCAGACCTCAAACCTATCCGTTCTTTAGTCTGGACACAGATACGCAGTATTTT.

This clonotype was observed a few times. This chain connects TRBV28 to TRBJ2-7; D perhaps matches TRBD2 (5 bases). Trimming pared 6 bases from V and 4 bases from J, leaving 19 bases between. Germline loops: CDR1 MDHEN, CDR2 SYDVKM. The CDR3 has 15 residues. The CDR3 DNA reads TGTGCCAGCAGACCCAACCGGGTTTCGGGGTACGAGCAGTACTTC. Its protein product is CASRPNRVSGYEQYF.

Ten or more counts support this clonotype. CDR3 sequence (DNA): TGTGCCAGCAGCCGCGGGGGGGCTCGAACCGGGGAGCTGTTTTTT. Its protein is CASSRGGARTGELFF. This chain links TRBV3-1 with TRBJ2-2; 9 bases fit TRBD2. The V segment lost 4 bases and the J segment 5 bases; nucleotides outside the gene matches: 5. The CDR3 runs 15 residues. From germline, CDR1 is LGHDT and CDR2 YNNKEL (reference sequence).

This clonotype was seen only a few times. CDR3 protein: CASSTSVPETQYF. The CDR3 DNA reads as TGTGCCAGCAGTACTAGCGTCCCAGAGACCCAGTACTTC. The chain is built from TRBV6-2 or TRBV6-3 and TRBJ2-5, with 7 bases identical to TRBD2. Trimming at V came to 5 bases and at J to 4 bases, leaving 4 bases not matched to a gene. CDR1 is MNHEY, CDR2 SVGEGT, per germline. The CDR3 totals 13 residues.

The chain links TRBV12-3 or TRBV12-4 to TRBJ2-1; 9 positions agree with TRBD1. The CDR3 length is 15 residues. V shed 6 bases and J 1 base; nucleotides not matched to a gene: 4. The CDR3 reads CASSLDRGSYNEQFF. As DNA, the CDR3 is TGTGCCAGCAGCCTGGACAGGGGTTCCTACAATGAGCAGTTCTTC.

This clonotype was seen a handful of times. The V and J genes are TRBV20-1 and TRBJ2-1, with D unclear. V was trimmed by 2 bases and J by 4 bases, leaving 9 bases between them. The CDR3 loop spans 13 amino acids. Germline loops: CDR1 DFQATT, CDR2 SNEGSKA (reference sequence). CDR3 nucleotide sequence: TGCAGTGCTAGATCAACTGAATACAATGAGCAGTTCTTC. It specifies CSARSTEYNEQFF.

The V gene is TRBV5-6, the J gene TRBJ2-6, with a possible D match to TRBD1 (5 bases). Germline V gene data show CDR1 as SGHDT and CDR2 as YYEEEE. The length of the CDR3 is 18 residues. The V gene lost 1 base and the J gene lost 0 bases, with 14 bases spanning the gap. The CDR3 spells CASSLYSTGLSGANVLTF. The CDR3 coding sequence is TGTGCCAGCAGCTTGTACTCTACAGGTCTCTCTGGGGCCAACGTCCTGACTTTC. Full variable domain (outside the CDR3, taken from reference TRBV5-6 and TRBJ2-6): DAGVTQSPTHLIKTRGQQVTLRCSPKSGHDTVSWYQQALGQGPQFIFQYYEEEERQRGNFPDRFSGHQFPNYSSELNVNALLLGDSALYLCASSLYSTGLSGANVLTFGAGSRLTVL.

This clonotype was counted at least ten times. The gene calls are TRBV7-3 and TRBJ2-2, with D uncertain. V was clipped by 3 bases and J by 2 bases, with 7 bases between them. Germline V lookup: CDR1 SGHTA, CDR2 FQGTGA. CDR3 length: 14 residues. Here the CDR3 DNA reads TGTGCCAGCAGCTTTGGCACCAACACCGGGGAGCTGTTTTTT. Translation gives CASSFGTNTGELFF.

This clonotype was found many times. V is TRBV15 and J is TRBJ1-5, with 7 bases that match TRBD1. The CDR3 totals 18 residues. From germline, CDR1 is LNHNV and CDR2 YYDKDF (reference sequence). V shed 1 base and J 7 bases; nucleotides not matched to a gene: 16. This CDR3 is CATSRATGADQGRQPQHF. The CDR3 DNA follows: TGTGCCACCAGCAGAGCAACAGGGGCCGACCAAGGAAGGCAGCCCCAGCATTTT.